This record concerns one TCR beta chain sequence. The data stem from a study of shared T cell receptors in the human thymus. The CDR3 length is 10 residues. Trimming left V 10 bases short and J 7 bases short, with 7 bases between. The germline gives CDR1 LNHDA, CDR2 SQIVND (reference sequence). The method was immunoSEQ multiplex PCR; TCRdb's version includes in-frame clones alone and lacks a portion of them. The sample contains about 400,000 clones, 95% of which appear only once. Specimen: thymocytes. V usage is TRBV19 and J usage is TRBJ2-2; D gene uncertain. The sequence was obtained from a human donor. The CDR3 protein is CATSRGELFF. CDR3 nucleotides: TGTGCCACTTCCCGCGGGGAGCTGTTTTTT.